This T cell receptor (beta chain) was profiled in a study of cytomegalovirus exposure and HLA in healthy donors. Whole-study context: In terms of ancestry, the Caucasian-associated cluster contained 75% to 85% of the roughly 400 genotyped donors. Study-level points and caveats: There were some public TCRs occurring in many donors, but most TCR sequences were rare. Fewer N-insertions (relative to the approximately 700-donor mean) were reportedly seen in an Asian-associated ancestry cluster in a later analysis.

V was pared by 9 bases and J by 10 bases, with 6 bases of the junction left unmatched. CDR3 size: 13 residues. From germline, CDR1 is SNHLY and CDR2 FYNNEI. This clone was picked up one time. Its antigen is as yet unknown. The PCR had 60 Vbeta and 13 Jbeta primers. As handled by the study authors: Later, an analysis found roughly 80 million unique TCR beta chains, and 10 million to 11 million of these were shared. Clones were read by immunoSEQ multiplex PCR, and TCRdb kept only the in-frame ones, dropping some. D and trimming were read from the DNA, whereas the V and J calls and clone size are those reported in that table. Among tens of thousands of clones listed, around three quarters were seen once.

This clonotype was obtained from a woman aged 25 to 39 in good health and CMV-seronegative. The chain combines TRBV2 with TRBJ2-1; TRBD2 matches at 13 bases. Sequenced sample: PBMCs. This CDR3 is CARGTSGAEEQFF. The CDR3 nucleotides read TGTGCCAGGGGGACTAGCGGGGCAGAGGAGCAGTTCTTC.